Shown below are 13 T cell receptor beta chains from a single sample sequenced in a study of blood T cell repertoires in COVID-19. Profiled with immunoSEQ multiplex PCR; TCRdb holds only in-frame clones, not every one. Here the sample spans about 81,000 clones, around nine tenths being singletons. The sequencing input was peripheral blood. The receptors originated from a man between 70 and 80 years old with active or convalescent COVID-19.

The chain couples TRBV4-1 to TRBJ1-2, with D possibly matching TRBD1 (5 bases). V was cut by 3 bases and J by 8 bases, with 10 bases left in between. Germline V gene sequence: CDR1 MGHRA, CDR2 YSYEKL. The CDR3 has 12 residues. The CDR3 sequence: CASSHPKGGYTF. The CDR3 DNA reads TGCGCCAGCAGCCACCCTAAGGGGGGCTACACCTTC.

The chain has TRBV19 and TRBJ1-2, with 10 nucleotides matching TRBD1. The CDR3 is made up of 13 amino acids. Germline loops: CDR1 LNHDA, CDR2 SQIVND (reference sequence). J lost 1 base, V lost 10 bases, and 3 bases had no gene match. The CDR3 sequence: CATRDRGNYGYTF. CDR3 nucleotide sequence: TGTGCCACTCGGGACAGGGGTAACTATGGCTACACCTTC. The full variable domain, completed using reference TRBV19 and TRBJ1-2, is DGGITQSPKYLFRKEGQNVTLSCEQNLNHDAMYWYRQDPGQGLRLIYYSQIVNDFQKGDIAEGYSVSREKKESFPLTVTSAQKNPTAFYLCATRDRGNYGYTFGSGTRLTVV.

V gene TRBV10-3 combines with J gene TRBJ2-7; D is perhaps TRBD2 (6 bases). The CDR3 spans 16 residues. Germline V gene lookup returns CDR1 ENHRY and CDR2 SYGVKD. V lost 4 bases, J lost 7 bases, and 23 bases lay in between. CDR3 bases: TGTGCCATCAGTGGGGTCGGGGAGGTACCTAAAGGGGAGCAGTACTTC. This translates into CAISGVGEVPKGEQYF.

The CDR3 sequence is CASSLGYRDGYTF. Here the CDR3 DNA reads TGTGCCAGCAGTTTAGGCTATCGGGATGGCTACACCTTC. The chain employs TRBV12-3 or TRBV12-4 and TRBJ1-2, with D uncertain. The CDR3 runs to 13 residues. Trimming removed 1 base at V and 6 bases at J, with 9 bases between.

The chain links TRBV6-2 or TRBV6-3 to TRBJ1-1; the D gene is possibly TRBD1 (6 bases). V was shortened by 2 bases and J by 1 base, with 8 bases between the two germline ends. CDR1 is MNHEY and CDR2 is SVGEGT in the germline V gene. The CDR3 consists of 14 residues. The CDR3 loop reads CASSYGGANTEAFF. For the CDR3, the DNA is TGTGCCAGCAGTTACGGGGGCGCGAACACTGAAGCTTTCTTT.

The chain employs TRBV18 and TRBJ2-3; 14 bases align to TRBD2. CDR1 is KGHSH, CDR2 LQKENI, per germline. The trim removed 2 bases at V and 5 bases at J, leaving 3 bases unmatched. This CDR3 has 16 residues. The CDR3 is CASSPGLAGGRDTQYF. CDR3 DNA: TGTGCCAGCTCACCAGGACTAGCGGGGGGACGAGATACGCAGTATTTT.

The chain couples TRBV5-4 to TRBJ2-7, with 7 bases aligning to TRBD2. The CDR3 length is 12 residues. Germline CDR1 SGHNT, CDR2 YYREEE (reference sequence). The V segment lost 4 bases and the J segment 6 bases; nucleotides outside the gene matches: 4. The CDR3 reads CASSARGTEQYF. In nucleotides, the CDR3 is TGTGCCAGCAGCGCGCGGGGGACCGAGCAGTACTTC.

The chain is built from TRBV11-2 and TRBJ2-3; 8 nucleotides match TRBD2. The CDR3 totals 15 residues. Germline V gene data show CDR1 as SGHAT and CDR2 as FQNNGV. V shed 7 bases and J 2 bases; nucleotides not matched to a gene: 8. In nucleotides, the CDR3 is TGTGCCAGCACTCAAACTAGCGGTTACACAGATACGCAGTATTTT. Residues: CASTQTSGYTDTQYF.

As DNA, the CDR3 is TGCGCCAGCAGCCAAGATACGACAGCTAACTTGAACACTGAAGCTTTCTTT. Residues: CASSQDTTANLNTEAFF. The V and J genes are TRBV4-3 and TRBJ1-1; the D gene is possibly TRBD1 (5 bases). The V gene's germline CDR1 is LGHNA and CDR2 YSLEER. The length of the CDR3 is 17 residues. Trimming left V 0 bases short and J 0 bases short, with 14 bases between.

J is TRBJ2-3 and V is TRBV27; 16 bases are shared with TRBD2. CDR3 length: 17 residues. CDR1 is MNHEY, CDR2 SMNVEV, per germline (reference sequence). V trimming: 7 bases; J trimming: 2 bases; junction bases outside the gene matches: 6. DNA for the CDR3: TGTGCCAGCATCCCGGGACTAGCGGGGGGGAACACAGATACGCAGTATTTT. The encoded protein is CASIPGLAGGNTDTQYF.

This chain uses TRBV19 with TRBJ1-1, with 7 bases fitting TRBD1. The CDR3 loop spans 14 amino acids. Germline V gene sequence: CDR1 LNHDA, CDR2 SQIVND (reference sequence). V shed 9 bases and J 4 bases; nucleotides not matched to a gene: 11. CDR3 residues: CASLRDRWGTEAFF. The CDR3, as DNA: TGTGCCAGCCTCCGGGACAGATGGGGCACTGAAGCTTTCTTT.

This CDR3 is CASSLWGGREKLFF. The CDR3 DNA reads as TGCGCCAGCAGCTTGTGGGGAGGGCGCGAAAAACTGTTTTTT. The chain uses TRBV5-1 and TRBJ1-4; D gene ambiguous. Trimming removed 1 base from V and 8 bases from J, with 12 bases in between. In germline, CDR1 is SGHRS, CDR2 YFSETQ. The CDR3 totals 14 residues.

The chain is built from TRBV27 and TRBJ1-1; no clear D gene. V was clipped by 0 bases and J by 4 bases, with 18 bases between them. The CDR3 has 17 residues. Germline CDR1 reads MNHEY; CDR2 reads SMNVEV (reference sequence). This chain's CDR3 is CASSLSVRLGQPTEAFF. CDR3 bases: TGTGCCAGCAGTTTATCTGTTCGCCTGGGCCAACCCACTGAAGCTTTCTTT.